The clone carrying this T cell receptor beta chain was counted at least ten times. Its target is unknown. V trimming: 6 bases; J trimming: 8 bases; junction bases outside the gene matches: 4. This CDR3 is 13 amino acids long. MiXCR, run by TCRdb on the 5' RACE reads, gives a single entry per CDR3 protein. The sample has fewer than 500,000 distinct CDR3 sequences, approximately 15% seen once. These data come from a study of identical twins. Study results and limitations: Beta clonotypes that were abundant in cord blood contained fewer insertions, a pattern absent from memory repertoires.

These data also formed part of another study, on yellow fever vaccine responses in identical twins.

This clonotype was obtained from a woman under 30 in good health. Sequenced input: CD4+ T cells sorted from blood. This sequence joins TRBV12-3 or TRBV12-4 and TRBJ1-6; 7 bases map to TRBD1. The CDR3 protein is CASRTGEDSPLHF. DNA for the CDR3: TGTGCCAGCAGAACAGGGGAGGATTCACCCCTCCACTTT.